One and the same sample provided the 29 T cell receptor beta chains below, sequenced in a study of blood T cell repertoires in COVID-19. Libraries were prepared by immunoSEQ multiplex PCR; TCRdb keeps only in-frame clonotypes and omits some of them. Of under 300,000 clones in the sample, less than 90% were seen once. The sample consisted of peripheral blood. All receptors derive from a man in his sixties with acute or convalescent COVID-19.

The chain links TRBV4-3 to TRBJ1-1, with TRBD1 identical over 7 bases. The junction had 13 bases not matched to a gene; V was cut back by 1 base and J by 5 bases. CDR1 LGHNA and CDR2 YSLEER come from the germline V gene. The CDR3 has 17 residues. CDR3 nucleotide sequence: TGCGCCAGCAGCCAAGGGAAAATCAGGGCAGGGGGGACTGAAGCTTTCTTT. This gives the protein CASSQGKIRAGGTEAFF.

The V and J genes are TRBV28 and TRBJ2-7; D might be TRBD1 (5 bases). Trimming took 6 bases from V and 12 from J, leaving 21 bases between them. CDR1 and CDR2 from the germline V gene are MDHEN and SYDVKM. This CDR3 has 13 residues. CDR3 in DNA: TGTGCCAGCAGGGGGCCGAGCGAGACGAGCTTGTACTTC. Translated, it gives CASRGPSETSLYF.

The J gene is TRBJ1-2, the V gene TRBV19; a possible D gene is TRBD1 (5 bases). The CDR3 is made up of 12 amino acids. Germline assignment: CDR1 LNHDA and CDR2 SQIVND (reference sequence). Trimming left V 6 bases short and J 2 bases short, with 7 bases between. In DNA form, the CDR3 reads TGTGCCAGTAGAGACAGCAACTATGGCTACACCTTC. It codes for CASRDSNYGYTF. The full variable domain, in which reference TRBV19 and TRBJ1-2 provide the parts outside the CDR3, is DGGITQSPKYLFRKEGQNVTLSCEQNLNHDAMYWYRQDPGQGLRLIYYSQIVNDFQKGDIAEGYSVSREKKESFPLTVTSAQKNPTAFYLCASRDSNYGYTFGSGTRLTVV.

The chain employs TRBV12-5 and TRBJ2-1; 12 nucleotides align to TRBD2. The germline V gene has CDR1 LGHNT and CDR2 FRNRAP. The V segment lost 5 bases and the J segment 7 bases; nucleotides outside the gene matches: 3. The CDR3 extends over 14 amino acids. CDR3 amino acids: CASGLAGGSNEQFF. The CDR3 DNA reads TGTGCTAGTGGTCTAGCGGGAGGGAGTAATGAGCAGTTCTTC.

The chain combines TRBV10-3 with TRBJ1-4, with a tentative D call TRBD1 (6 bases). The CDR3 is made up of 14 amino acids. Looked up from germline, CDR1 is ENHRY and CDR2 is SYGVKD. Trimming stripped 3 bases from V and 2 bases from J, with 7 bases between. The CDR3 DNA is TGTGCCATCAGTGAAAGGGGGACTAATGAAAAACTGTTTTTT. It yields the protein CAISERGTNEKLFF.

The genes are TRBV7-3 and TRBJ2-5, with 9 nucleotides matching TRBD2. After removal of 5 bases from V and 2 bases from J, the junction contained 6 bases not matched to a gene. CDR3 size: 15 residues. Germline CDR1 is SGHTA and CDR2 is FQGTGA. In DNA, the CDR3 is TGTGCCAGCAGCCTAGGGACTAGCAGACAAGAGACCCAGTACTTC. The encoded protein is CASSLGTSRQETQYF.

The gene calls are TRBV5-1 and TRBJ1-1; no definite D call. Germline loops: CDR1 SGHRS, CDR2 YFSETQ. Trimming left V 0 bases short and J 7 bases short, with 10 bases between. This CDR3 comprises 13 residues. CDR3 sequence reads: CASSLAGFSEAFF. The CDR3 DNA reads as TGCGCCAGCAGCTTGGCCGGGTTTAGTGAAGCTTTCTTT. Complete variable domain (other parts from reference TRBV5-1 and TRBJ1-1): KAGVTQTPRYLIKTRGQQVTLSCSPISGHRSVSWYQQTPGQGLQFLFEYFSETQRNKGNFPGRFSGRQFSNSRSEMNVSTLELGDSALYLCASSLAGFSEAFFGQGTRLTVV.

The chain carries TRBV7-9 and TRBJ2-7, with D possibly being TRBD2 (5 bases). Looked up from germline, CDR1 is SEHNR and CDR2 is FQNEAQ (reference sequence). Trimming removed 2 bases from V and 1 base from J, with 15 bases in between. The CDR3 has 16 residues. In DNA, the CDR3 is TGTGCCAGCAGCTTACTTTTGAGCGGAGGATCCTACGAGCAGTACTTC. It codes for CASSLLLSGGSYEQYF.

There are a few counts of this clone. DNA for the CDR3: TGTGCCAGCAGCTTAATCCCCACTAATGAAGCTTTCTTT. Its protein is CASSLIPTNEAFF. The rearrangement joins TRBV7-3 to TRBJ1-1; no clear D gene. CDR3 size: 13 residues. V lost 1 base, J lost 7 bases, and 10 bases lay in between. Germline V gene sequence: CDR1 SGHTA, CDR2 FQGTGA.

This clone came up a few times. The chain carries TRBV6-4 and TRBJ1-2, with TRBD1 as a possible D gene (6 bases). The CDR3 loop spans 15 amino acids. Germline assignment: CDR1 MRHNA and CDR2 SNTAGT. V lost 0 bases, J lost 2 bases, and 10 bases lay in between. In DNA form, the CDR3 reads TGTGCCAGCAGTGACTCCCGACAGGTGAACTATGGCTACACCTTC. This codes for CASSDSRQVNYGYTF.

The chain combines TRBV15 with TRBJ1-2, with 7 bases fitting TRBD1. CDR3 size: 17 residues. Germline V gene data show CDR1 as LNHNV and CDR2 as YYDKDF (reference sequence). Unmatched junction bases numbered 17, after V lost 0 bases and J lost 10 bases. As DNA, the CDR3 is TGTGCCACCAGCAGAGATAATTCGAGGACATCGCAGGGGGACTACACCTTC. Translating it yields CATSRDNSRTSQGDYTF.

This rearrangement joins TRBV7-3 to TRBJ2-1; D gene unclear. Trimming removed 1 base at V and 9 bases at J, with 10 bases between. Germline values: CDR1 SGHTA, CDR2 FQGTGA. This CDR3 has 13 amino acids. The CDR3 loop reads CASSLMRGGEQFF. The DNA of the CDR3 is TGTGCCAGCAGCTTAATGCGAGGCGGTGAGCAGTTCTTC.

This clone was counted once. V and J are TRBV19 and TRBJ1-2; D is possibly TRBD1 (5 bases). Trimming stripped 5 bases from V and 2 bases from J, with 12 bases between. Germline-derived CDR1 and CDR2 are LNHDA and SQIVND (reference sequence). This CDR3 is built from 14 residues. For the CDR3, the DNA is TGTGCCAGTAGTCTTACAGGAGTCAACTATGGCTACACCTTC. This translates into CASSLTGVNYGYTF.

This chain joins TRBV7-3 and TRBJ2-1; perhaps TRBD2 as D (5 bases). This CDR3 contains 15 residues. The V end was cut by 3 bases, the J end by 0 bases, with 9 bases between. Germline assignment: CDR1 SGHTA and CDR2 FQGTGA. CDR3 amino acids: CASSLAGSSYNEQFF. CDR3 nucleotides: TGTGCCAGCAGCTTGGCGGGCAGCTCCTACAATGAGCAGTTCTTC.

This chain joins TRBV9 and TRBJ2-7; 8 nucleotides agree with TRBD1. The CDR3 has 16 residues. Trimming cost V 4 bases and J 3 bases; bases outside gene matches: 12. Germline V gene data show CDR1 as SGDLS and CDR2 as YYNGEE. CDR3 protein: CASSPRDRPLHYEQYF. The CDR3 DNA reads as TGTGCCAGCAGCCCCCGGGACAGGCCCTTACACTACGAGCAGTACTTC.

The V call is TRBV7-8, the J call TRBJ2-5; 8 bases are shared with TRBD1. Germline-derived CDR1 and CDR2 are SGHVS and FQNEAQ. This CDR3 spans 16 amino acids. After removal of 3 bases from V and 1 base from J, the junction contained 7 bases not matched to a gene. CDR3 loop: CASSLSGTGAQETQYF. DNA for the CDR3: TGTGCCAGCAGCTTGTCGGGGACAGGCGCCCAAGAGACCCAGTACTTC.

The chain uses TRBV2 and TRBJ1-1, with D maybe TRBD1 (6 bases). The CDR3 is 13 amino acids. Trimming removed 5 bases at V and 1 base at J, with 8 bases between. Germline lookup yields CDR1 SNHLY and CDR2 FYNNEI. The CDR3 coding sequence is TGTGCCAGCAGTTGGACAGAGAACACTGAAGCTTTCTTT. It yields the protein CASSWTENTEAFF.

The CDR3 region is CASSSLAVGTYEQYF. CDR3 coding DNA: TGTGCCAGCAGTTCGCTAGCGGTTGGAACCTACGAGCAGTACTTC. V is TRBV4-2 and J is TRBJ2-7; 7 bases are a match to TRBD2. The germline V gene has CDR1 LGHNA and CDR2 YNFKEQ. This CDR3 region has 15 residues. Trimming at V came to 6 bases and at J to 2 bases, leaving 10 bases not matched to a gene.

The chain employs TRBV9 and TRBJ1-6, with 9 bases fitting TRBD1. The CDR3 has 15 amino acids. The V gene's germline CDR1 is SGDLS and CDR2 YYNGEE. V lost 5 bases, J lost 7 bases, and 7 bases stayed unmatched. CDR3: CASSPQQGANSPLHF. The CDR3 DNA follows: TGTGCCAGCAGTCCTCAACAGGGGGCCAATTCACCCCTCCACTTT.

This chain links TRBV4-3 with TRBJ1-4; D gene ambiguous. From germline, CDR1 is LGHNA and CDR2 YSLEER. The CDR3 runs to 16 residues. The V and J ends lost 1 base and 0 bases respectively, with 9 bases between them. Written as DNA, the CDR3 is TGCGCCAGCAGCCAAGGGGCTATTGCAACTAATGAAAAACTGTTTTTT. This codes for CASSQGAIATNEKLFF.

The chain links TRBV11-3 to TRBJ1-1; D perhaps matches TRBD1 (6 bases). Germline lookup yields CDR1 SGHNT and CDR2 YENEEA. Trimming left V 5 bases short and J 1 base short, with 8 bases between. The length of the CDR3 is 13 residues. The CDR3 sequence is CASSGGQNTEAFF. The CDR3 bases are TGTGCCAGCAGCGGGGGACAGAACACTGAAGCTTTCTTT. The variable domain in full, completed from reference TRBV11-3 and TRBJ1-1, reads EAGVVQSPRYKIIEKKQPVAFWCNPISGHNTLYWYLQNLGQGPELLIRYENEEAVDDSQLPKDRFSAERLKGVDSTLKIQPAELGDSAVYLCASSGGQNTEAFFGQGTRLTVV.

This chain joins TRBV29-1 and TRBJ2-4; TRBD2 matches 8 bases. V lost 0 bases, J lost 9 bases, and 16 bases stayed unmatched. CDR3 length: 17 amino acids. Germline loops: CDR1 SQVTM, CDR2 ANQGSEA. Written as DNA, the CDR3 is TGCAGCGTTGAAGATCACGCGGGAGTAGGGGCGGGAGGCATTCAGTACTTC. Protein product: CSVEDHAGVGAGGIQYF. The full variable domain, in which reference TRBV29-1 and TRBJ2-4 provide the parts outside the CDR3, is SAVISQKPSRDICQRGTSLTIQCQVDSQVTMMFWYRQQPGQSLTLIATANQGSEATYESGFVIDKFPISRPNLTFSTLTVSNMSPEDSSIYLCSVEDHAGVGAGGIQYFGAGTRLSVL.

V usage is TRBV29-1 and J usage is TRBJ2-7; a possible D gene is TRBD1 (5 bases). This CDR3 spans 14 amino acids. Germline-derived CDR1 and CDR2 are SQVTM and ANQGSEA. Trimming removed 2 bases at V and 0 bases at J, with 11 bases between. CDR3 loop: CSVERGAGSYEQYF. CDR3 nucleotides: TGCAGCGTTGAAAGGGGTGCCGGCTCCTACGAGCAGTACTTC.

The sample holds one count of this clone. The genes are TRBV5-4 and TRBJ2-1; TRBD2 agrees at 12 bases. Germline V gene lookup returns CDR1 SGHNT and CDR2 YYREEE (reference sequence). V dropped 2 bases and J dropped 7; count of bases not matched to a gene: 10. The CDR3 covers 17 residues. The CDR3 coding sequence is TGTGCCAGCAGCTTTGGACTAGCGGGAAGTAAGTTTAATGAGCAGTTCTTC. Translation: CASSFGLAGSKFNEQFF.

The genes are TRBV9 and TRBJ2-2, with D unclear. Germline V gene data show CDR1 as SGDLS and CDR2 as YYNGEE. The CDR3 contains 13 residues. V shed 4 bases and J shed 6 bases, with 10 bases lying between them. This chain's CDR3 is CASSQTQSGELFF. The CDR3 region has the DNA TGTGCCAGCAGCCAGACTCAGTCCGGGGAGCTGTTTTTT.

The V call is TRBV5-4, the J call TRBJ1-3; D might be TRBD1 (6 bases). Trimming took off 4 bases at V and 0 bases at J, with 14 bases between the two ends. Germline V gene lookup returns CDR1 SGHNT and CDR2 YYREEE (reference sequence). The CDR3 sequence is 16 residues long. CDR3 nucleotide sequence: TGTGCCAGCAGCCAACGACAGGCCCCCTCTGGAAACACCATATATTTT. Encoded protein: CASSQRQAPSGNTIYF.

The rearrangement uses TRBV6-2 or TRBV6-3 and TRBJ1-1, with D uncertain. The length of the CDR3 is 13 residues. Deletions cut 2 bases from V and 3 bases from J, with 7 bases between. Germline values: CDR1 MNHEY, CDR2 SVGEGT. DNA of the CDR3: TGTGCCAGCAGTTACGGCGGGCACACTGAAGCTTTCTTT. This gives the protein CASSYGGHTEAFF.

The genes are TRBV3-1 (or the pseudogene TRBV3-2) and TRBJ2-1; TRBD2 matches 10 bases. This CDR3 region has 15 residues. With V trimmed by 0 bases and J by 4 bases, 0 bases remained unmatched. Germline CDR1 is LGHDT and CDR2 is YNNKEL (reference sequence). As DNA, the CDR3 is TGTGCCAGCAGCCAAGAACTAGCGGGGTACAATGAGCAGTTCTTC. It encodes CASSQELAGYNEQFF.

V usage is TRBV30 and J usage is TRBJ1-2; D is perhaps TRBD1 (5 bases). Trimming left V 2 bases short and J 0 bases short, with 16 bases between. The CDR3 loop spans 16 amino acids. Germline loops: CDR1 GTSNPN, CDR2 SVGIG (reference sequence). The CDR3 DNA reads TGTGCCTGGAGTCCGGGGGGACCCAATACTAACTATGGCTACACCTTC. This encodes CAWSPGGPNTNYGYTF.